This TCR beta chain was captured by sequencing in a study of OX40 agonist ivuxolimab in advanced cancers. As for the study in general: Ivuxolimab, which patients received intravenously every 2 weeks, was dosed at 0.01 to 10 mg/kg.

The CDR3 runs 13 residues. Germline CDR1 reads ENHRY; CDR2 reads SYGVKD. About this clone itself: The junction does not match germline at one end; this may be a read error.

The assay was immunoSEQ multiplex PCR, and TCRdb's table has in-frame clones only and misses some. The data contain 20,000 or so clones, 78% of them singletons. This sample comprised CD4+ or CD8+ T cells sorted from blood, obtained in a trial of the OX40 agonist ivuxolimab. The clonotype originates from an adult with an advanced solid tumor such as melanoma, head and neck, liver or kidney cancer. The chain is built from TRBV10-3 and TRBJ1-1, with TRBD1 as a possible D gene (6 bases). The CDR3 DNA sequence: TGTGCCAGCAGTAAACAGGGTGTCACTGAAGCTTTCTTT. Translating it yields CASSKQGVTEAFF.